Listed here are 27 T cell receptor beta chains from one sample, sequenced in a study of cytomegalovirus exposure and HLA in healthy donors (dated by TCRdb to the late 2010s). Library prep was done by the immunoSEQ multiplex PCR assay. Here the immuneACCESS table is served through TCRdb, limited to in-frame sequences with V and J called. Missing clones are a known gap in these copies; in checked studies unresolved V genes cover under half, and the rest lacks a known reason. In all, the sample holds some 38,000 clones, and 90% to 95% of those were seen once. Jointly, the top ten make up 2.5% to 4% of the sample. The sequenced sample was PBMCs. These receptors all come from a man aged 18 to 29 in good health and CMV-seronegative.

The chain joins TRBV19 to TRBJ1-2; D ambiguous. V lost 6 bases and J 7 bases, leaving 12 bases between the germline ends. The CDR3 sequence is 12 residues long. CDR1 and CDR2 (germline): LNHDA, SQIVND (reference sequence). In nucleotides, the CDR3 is TGTGCCAGTAGGCAAGGAAGCGGTGGCTACACCTTC. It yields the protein CASRQGSGGYTF.

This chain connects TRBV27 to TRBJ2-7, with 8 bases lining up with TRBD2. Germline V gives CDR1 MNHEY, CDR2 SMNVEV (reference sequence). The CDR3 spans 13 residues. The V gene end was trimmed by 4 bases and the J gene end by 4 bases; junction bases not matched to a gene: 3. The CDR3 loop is CASSSGGSYEQYF. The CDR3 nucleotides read TGTGCCAGCAGTTCGGGGGGGAGTTACGAGCAGTACTTC.

CDR3 sequence (DNA): TGTGCCAGTAGTCCCTTAGCGGGAGGGTCGGAGGAGCTGTTTTTT. Amino acids: CASSPLAGGSEELFF. This chain joins TRBV19 and TRBJ2-2, with 11 bases aligning to TRBD2. V lost 5 bases and J lost 10; bases outside the gene matches: 9. Looked up from germline, CDR1 is LNHDA and CDR2 is SQIVND (reference sequence). This CDR3 has 15 amino acids.

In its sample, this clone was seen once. The CDR3 loop is CATTIGALTSREQYF. As DNA, the CDR3 is TGTGCCACCACAATAGGGGCTCTGACATCTAGGGAGCAGTACTTC. V and J are TRBV10-3 and TRBJ2-7; D perhaps matches TRBD1 (5 bases). CDR3 size: 15 residues. CDR1 and CDR2 (germline): ENHRY, SYGVKD. V was shortened by 10 bases and J by 7 bases, with 26 bases between the two germline ends.

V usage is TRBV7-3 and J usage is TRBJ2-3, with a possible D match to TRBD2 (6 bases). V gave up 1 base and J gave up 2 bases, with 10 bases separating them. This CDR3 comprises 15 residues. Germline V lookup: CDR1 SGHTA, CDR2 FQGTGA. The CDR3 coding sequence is TGTGCCAGCAGCTTAATCGGACTACTCACAGATACGCAGTATTTT. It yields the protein CASSLIGLLTDTQYF.

CDR3: CASSQDPSLNTEAFF. The CDR3 DNA is TGCGCCAGCAGCCAAGATCCGTCTCTGAACACTGAAGCTTTCTTT. The rearrangement uses TRBV4-1 and TRBJ1-1; no firm D call. From germline, CDR1 is MGHRA and CDR2 YSYEKL. This CDR3 spans 15 amino acids. Trimming pared 0 bases from V and 0 bases from J, leaving 8 bases between.

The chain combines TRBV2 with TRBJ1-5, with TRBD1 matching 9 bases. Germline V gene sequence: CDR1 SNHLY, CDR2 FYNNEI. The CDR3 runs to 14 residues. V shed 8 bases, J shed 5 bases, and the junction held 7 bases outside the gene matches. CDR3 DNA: TGTGCCAGCGCGGGGACAGGGCGCGATCAGCCCCAGCATTTT. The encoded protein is CASAGTGRDQPQHF.

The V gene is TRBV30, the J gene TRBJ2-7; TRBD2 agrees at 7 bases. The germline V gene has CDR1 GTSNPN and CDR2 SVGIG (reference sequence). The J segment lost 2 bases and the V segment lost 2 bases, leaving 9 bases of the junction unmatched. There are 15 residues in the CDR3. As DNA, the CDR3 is TGTGCCTGGAGTTCTCAGACTAGCTACCCCTACGAGCAGTACTTC. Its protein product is CAWSSQTSYPYEQYF. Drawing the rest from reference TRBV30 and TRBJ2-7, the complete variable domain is SQTIHQWPATLVQPVGSPLSLECTVEGTSNPNLYWYRQAAGRGLQLLFYSVGIGQISSEVPQNLSASRPQDRQFILSSKKLLLSDSGFYLCAWSSQTSYPYEQYFGPGTRLTVT.

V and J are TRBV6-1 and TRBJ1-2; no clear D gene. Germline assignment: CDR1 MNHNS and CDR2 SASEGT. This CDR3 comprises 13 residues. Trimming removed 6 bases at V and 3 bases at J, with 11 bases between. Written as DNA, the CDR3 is TGTGCCAGCAGGCGTGGTGTCGACTATGGCTACACCTTC. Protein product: CASRRGVDYGYTF.

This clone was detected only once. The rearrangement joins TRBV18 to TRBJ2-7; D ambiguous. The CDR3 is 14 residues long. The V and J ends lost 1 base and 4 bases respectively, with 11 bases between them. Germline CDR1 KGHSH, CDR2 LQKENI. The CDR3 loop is CASSPLLRSYEQYF. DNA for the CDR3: TGTGCCAGCTCACCACTCCTTAGGAGTTACGAGCAGTACTTC.

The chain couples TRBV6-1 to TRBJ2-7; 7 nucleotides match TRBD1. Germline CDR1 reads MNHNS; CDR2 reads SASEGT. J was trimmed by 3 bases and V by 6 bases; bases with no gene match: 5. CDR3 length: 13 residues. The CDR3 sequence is CASSSAGGYEQYF. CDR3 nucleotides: TGTGCCAGCAGCTCGGCAGGGGGCTACGAGCAGTACTTC.

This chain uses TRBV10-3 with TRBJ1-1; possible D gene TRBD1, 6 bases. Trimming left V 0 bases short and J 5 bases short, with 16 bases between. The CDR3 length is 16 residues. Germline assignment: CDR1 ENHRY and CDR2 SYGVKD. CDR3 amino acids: CAISESFKRGGTEAFF. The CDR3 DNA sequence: TGTGCCATCAGTGAGTCATTCAAGAGAGGGGGAACTGAAGCTTTCTTT.

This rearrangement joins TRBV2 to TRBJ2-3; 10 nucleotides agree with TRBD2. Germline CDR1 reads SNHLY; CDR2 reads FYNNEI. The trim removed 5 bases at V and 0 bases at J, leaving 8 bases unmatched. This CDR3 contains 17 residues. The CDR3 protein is CASSLERTSGSTDTQYF. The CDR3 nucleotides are TGTGCCAGCAGTCTCGAACGGACTAGCGGCAGCACAGATACGCAGTATTTT.

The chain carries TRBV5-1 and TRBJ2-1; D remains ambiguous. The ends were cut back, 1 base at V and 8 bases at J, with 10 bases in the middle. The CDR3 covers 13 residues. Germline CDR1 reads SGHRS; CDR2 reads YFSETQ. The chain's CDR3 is CASSLPGVDEQFF. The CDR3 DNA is TGCGCCAGCAGCTTGCCCGGTGTGGATGAGCAGTTCTTC.

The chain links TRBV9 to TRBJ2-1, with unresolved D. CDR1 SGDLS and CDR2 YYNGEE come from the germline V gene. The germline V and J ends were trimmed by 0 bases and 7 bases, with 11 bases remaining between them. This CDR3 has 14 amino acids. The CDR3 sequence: CASSVGSTLNEQFF. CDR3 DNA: TGTGCCAGCAGCGTAGGATCTACTCTTAATGAGCAGTTCTTC.

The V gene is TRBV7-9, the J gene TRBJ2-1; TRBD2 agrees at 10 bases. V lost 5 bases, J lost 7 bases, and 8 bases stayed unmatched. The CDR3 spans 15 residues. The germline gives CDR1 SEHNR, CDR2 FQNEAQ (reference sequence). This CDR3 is CASSPPGLALNEQFF. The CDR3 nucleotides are TGTGCCAGCAGCCCACCGGGACTAGCGCTTAATGAGCAGTTCTTC.

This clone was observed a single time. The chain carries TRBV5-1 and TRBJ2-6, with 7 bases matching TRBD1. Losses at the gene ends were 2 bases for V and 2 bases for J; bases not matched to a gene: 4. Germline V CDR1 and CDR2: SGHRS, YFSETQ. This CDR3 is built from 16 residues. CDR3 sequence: CASSFTGVPGANVLTF. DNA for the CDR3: TGCGCCAGCAGCTTTACAGGGGTCCCTGGGGCCAACGTCCTGACTTTC.

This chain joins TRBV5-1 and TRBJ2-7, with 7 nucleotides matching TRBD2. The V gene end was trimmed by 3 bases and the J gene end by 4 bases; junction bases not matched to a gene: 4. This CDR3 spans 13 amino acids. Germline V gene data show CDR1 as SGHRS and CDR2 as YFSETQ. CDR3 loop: CASSSGGRYEQYF. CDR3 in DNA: TGCGCCAGCAGCTCGGGAGGTCGATACGAGCAGTACTTC.

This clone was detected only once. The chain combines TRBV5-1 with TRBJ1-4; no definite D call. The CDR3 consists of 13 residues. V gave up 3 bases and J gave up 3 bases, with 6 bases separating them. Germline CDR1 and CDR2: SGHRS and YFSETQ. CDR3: CASSSEPNEKLFF. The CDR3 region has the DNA TGCGCCAGCAGCTCCGAGCCTAATGAAAAACTGTTTTTT. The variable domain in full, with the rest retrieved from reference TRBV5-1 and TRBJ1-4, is KAGVTQTPRYLIKTRGQQVTLSCSPISGHRSVSWYQQTPGQGLQFLFEYFSETQRNKGNFPGRFSGRQFSNSRSEMNVSTLELGDSALYLCASSSEPNEKLFFGSGTQLSVL.

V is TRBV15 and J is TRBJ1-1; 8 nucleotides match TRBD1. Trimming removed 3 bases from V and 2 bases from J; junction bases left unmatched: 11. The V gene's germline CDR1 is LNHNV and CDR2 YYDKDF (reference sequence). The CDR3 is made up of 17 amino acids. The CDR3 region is CATSSLRDRFFNTEAFF. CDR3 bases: TGTGCCACCAGCAGTCTCCGGGACAGGTTCTTTAACACTGAAGCTTTCTTT.

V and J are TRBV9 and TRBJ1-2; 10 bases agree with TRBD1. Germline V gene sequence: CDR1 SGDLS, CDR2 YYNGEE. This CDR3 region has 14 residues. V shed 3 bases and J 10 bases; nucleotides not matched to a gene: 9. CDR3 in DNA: TGTGCCAGCAGCGACCTGACAGGGGGCGAAACCTACACCTTC. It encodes CASSDLTGGETYTF.

In DNA form, the CDR3 reads TGTGCCAGCAGCTCGCTAGGAACCGGGACAGGGCGGCACGAGCAGTACTTC. It yields the protein CASSSLGTGTGRHEQYF. The chain uses TRBV5-6 and TRBJ2-7; the match to TRBD1 covers 9 bases. The CDR3 sequence is 17 residues long. Germline values: CDR1 SGHDT, CDR2 YYEEEE. The trim removed 3 bases at V and 5 bases at J, leaving 15 bases unmatched.

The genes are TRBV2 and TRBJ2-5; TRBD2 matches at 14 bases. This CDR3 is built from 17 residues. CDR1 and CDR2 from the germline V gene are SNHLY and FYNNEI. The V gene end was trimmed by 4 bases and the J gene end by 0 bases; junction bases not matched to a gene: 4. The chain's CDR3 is CASSATTSGRDQETQYF. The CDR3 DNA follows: TGTGCCAGCAGTGCGACGACTAGCGGGAGGGACCAAGAGACCCAGTACTTC.

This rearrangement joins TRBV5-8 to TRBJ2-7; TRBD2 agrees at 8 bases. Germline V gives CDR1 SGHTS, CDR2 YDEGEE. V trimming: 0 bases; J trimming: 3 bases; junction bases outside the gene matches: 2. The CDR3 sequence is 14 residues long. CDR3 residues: CASSLAAGGYEQYF. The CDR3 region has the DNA TGTGCCAGCAGCTTGGCGGCGGGAGGCTACGAGCAGTACTTC.

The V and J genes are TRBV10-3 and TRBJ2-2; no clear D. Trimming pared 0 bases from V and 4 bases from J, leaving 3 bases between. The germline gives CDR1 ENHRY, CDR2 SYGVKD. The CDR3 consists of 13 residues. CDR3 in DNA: TGTGCCATCAGTGAGTCCGGCACCGGGGAGCTGTTTTTT. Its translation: CAISESGTGELFF.

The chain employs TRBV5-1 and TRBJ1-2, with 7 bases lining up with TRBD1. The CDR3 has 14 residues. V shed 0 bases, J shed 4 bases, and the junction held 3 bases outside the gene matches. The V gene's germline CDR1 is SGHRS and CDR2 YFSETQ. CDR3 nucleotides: TGCGCCAGCAGCTTGGGGGACAGAGTCTATGGCTACACCTTC. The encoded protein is CASSLGDRVYGYTF.

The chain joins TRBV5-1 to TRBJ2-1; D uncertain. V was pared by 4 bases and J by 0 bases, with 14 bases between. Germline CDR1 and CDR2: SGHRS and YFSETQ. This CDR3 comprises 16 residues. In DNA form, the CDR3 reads TGCGCCAGCAGCCCAACCTCAGTAGCCTCCTACAATGAGCAGTTCTTC. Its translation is CASSPTSVASYNEQFF.